Following are 13 T cell receptor beta chains from one sample sequenced in a study of OX40 agonist ivuxolimab in advanced cancers. This table comes from immunoSEQ multiplex PCR, and its TCRdb copy is limited to in-frame clones, with some not included. The sample lists about 76,000 clones, 85% to 90% occurring once. The source material was CD4+ or CD8+ T cells sorted from blood, sampled in a trial of the OX40 agonist ivuxolimab. The receptors here all came from an adult with an advanced solid tumor such as melanoma, head and neck, liver or kidney cancer.

This chain links TRBV4-1 with TRBJ2-1; TRBD1 might be the D (5 bases). Trimming took 1 base from V and 9 from J, leaving 19 bases between them. The length of the CDR3 is 16 residues. CDR1 is MGHRA, CDR2 YSYEKL, per germline. In nucleotides, the CDR3 is TGCGCCAGCAGCCAAGGTGGAGCAGGGTCTAATTTTGAGCAGTTCTTC. Protein product: CASSQGGAGSNFEQFF.

V gene TRBV7-6 combines with J gene TRBJ2-1; 8 bases fit TRBD1. Trimming took 5 bases from V and 5 from J; bases not matched to a gene: 8. Germline V gene sequence: CDR1 SGHVS, CDR2 FNYEAQ. CDR3 size: 15 residues. The CDR3 DNA sequence: TGTGCCAGCAGCCACCCGGGACAGGATGACAATGAGCAGTTCTTC. It specifies CASSHPGQDDNEQFF. The variable domain in full, with the rest retrieved from reference TRBV7-6 and TRBJ2-1, is GAGVSQSPRYKVTKRGQDVALRCDPISGHVSLYWYRQALGQGPEFLTYFNYEAQQDKSGLPNDRFSAERPEGSISTLTIQRTEQRDSAMYRCASSHPGQDDNEQFFGPGTRLTVL.

The chain carries TRBV29-1 and TRBJ2-6; D gene unclear. Germline CDR1 reads SQVTM; CDR2 reads ANQGSEA. Trimming took 1 base from V and 4 from J, leaving 11 bases between them. This CDR3 contains 15 residues. The CDR3 DNA follows: TGCAGCGTTGAAGCTTGGGTGGCAGGGGCCAACGTCCTGACTTTC. This codes for CSVEAWVAGANVLTF.

The genes are TRBV28 and TRBJ1-5; a weak D match, TRBD1 (5 bases). Trimming pared 6 bases from V and 7 bases from J, leaving 13 bases between. Germline V gene lookup returns CDR1 MDHEN and CDR2 SYDVKM. The CDR3 contains 13 residues. DNA of the CDR3: TGTGCCAGCAGGGGGGGGGTCAGCCAGCCCCAGCATTTT. This encodes CASRGGVSQPQHF.

CDR3 loop: CASSYSLDEAFF. In DNA form, the CDR3 reads TGTGCCAGCAGTTACTCTTTAGATGAAGCTTTCTTT. The V call is TRBV6-5, the J call TRBJ1-1, with no clear D. The CDR3 length is 12 residues. Germline CDR1 and CDR2: MNHEY and SVGAGI. The V gene lost 0 bases and the J gene lost 7 bases, with 6 bases spanning the gap.

This chain uses TRBV2 with TRBJ1-5; 8 positions agree with TRBD1. J gave up 0 bases and V 6 bases, and 4 bases lay outside the gene matches. Looked up from germline, CDR1 is SNHLY and CDR2 is FYNNEI. The length of the CDR3 is 15 residues. The CDR3 loop is CASRWTGYSNQPQHF. The CDR3, as DNA: TGTGCCAGCAGATGGACAGGGTATAGCAATCAGCCCCAGCATTTT.

The chain has TRBV4-1 and TRBJ2-3; D possibly corresponds to TRBD2 (5 bases). The CDR3 consists of 15 residues. With 4 bases removed from V and 0 bases from J, the gap between germline ends came to 11 bases. Germline V gene sequence: CDR1 MGHRA, CDR2 YSYEKL. This chain's CDR3 is CASSLNTRSTDTQYF. The CDR3 DNA follows: TGCGCCAGCAGCCTAAATACTAGGAGCACAGATACGCAGTATTTT.

The chain combines TRBV9 with TRBJ2-1; D gene unclear. The CDR3 is made up of 14 amino acids. The germline V and J ends were trimmed by 5 bases and 6 bases, with 15 bases remaining between them. The germline gives CDR1 SGDLS, CDR2 YYNGEE. The CDR3 is CASSVSSPLNEQFF. The CDR3 nucleotides are TGTGCCAGCAGTGTCTCTTCGCCCCTCAATGAGCAGTTCTTC. The whole variable domain, remainder taken from reference TRBV9 and TRBJ2-1, is DSGVTQTPKHLITATGQRVTLRCSPRSGDLSVYWYQQSLDQGLQFLIQYYNGEERAKGNILERFSAQQFPDLHSELNLSSLELGDSALYFCASSVSSPLNEQFFGPGTRLTVL.

The chain carries TRBV6-5 and TRBJ2-1, with unresolved D. Germline V lookup: CDR1 MNHEY, CDR2 SVGAGI. Trimming stripped 6 bases from V and 3 bases from J, with 9 bases between. The CDR3 totals 13 residues. Written as DNA, the CDR3 is TGTGCCAGCAGGGGCAATAACTACAATGAGCAGTTCTTC. Residues: CASRGNNYNEQFF.

This chain connects TRBV25-1 to TRBJ1-2; D is unresolved. CDR1 and CDR2 from the germline V gene are MGHDK and SYGVNS. V gave up 2 bases and J gave up 6 bases, with 7 bases separating them. The CDR3 spans 12 residues. The DNA for the CDR3 is TGTGCCAGCAGTGAAGGACCTCATGGCTACACCTTC. This codes for CASSEGPHGYTF.

The CDR3 is CASRSGDFSGANVLTF. The CDR3 DNA reads as TGTGCCAGCAGATCCGGCGATTTTTCAGGGGCCAACGTCCTGACTTTC. V is TRBV7-9 and J is TRBJ2-6; unclear D gene. Trimming removed 6 bases at V and 4 bases at J, with 16 bases between. Germline V CDR1 and CDR2: SEHNR, FQNEAQ (reference sequence). This CDR3 region has 16 residues.

The rearrangement links TRBV19 to TRBJ1-6; D is unresolved. Trimming cost V 8 bases and J 7 bases, with 12 bases left between them. Germline loops: CDR1 LNHDA, CDR2 SQIVND (reference sequence). The CDR3 has 13 residues. This CDR3 reads CASQDSRNSPLHF. CDR3 in DNA: TGTGCCAGTCAGGACTCCCGAAATTCACCCCTCCACTTT.

The V call is TRBV5-4, the J call TRBJ2-7; D is perhaps TRBD1 (7 bases). V was trimmed by 0 bases and J by 4 bases, leaving 11 bases between them. CDR3 length: 14 residues. Germline CDR1 is SGHNT and CDR2 is YYREEE (reference sequence). The chain's CDR3 is CASSLGQGLYEQYF. In nucleotides, the CDR3 is TGTGCCAGCAGCTTGGGACAGGGACTTTACGAGCAGTACTTC.